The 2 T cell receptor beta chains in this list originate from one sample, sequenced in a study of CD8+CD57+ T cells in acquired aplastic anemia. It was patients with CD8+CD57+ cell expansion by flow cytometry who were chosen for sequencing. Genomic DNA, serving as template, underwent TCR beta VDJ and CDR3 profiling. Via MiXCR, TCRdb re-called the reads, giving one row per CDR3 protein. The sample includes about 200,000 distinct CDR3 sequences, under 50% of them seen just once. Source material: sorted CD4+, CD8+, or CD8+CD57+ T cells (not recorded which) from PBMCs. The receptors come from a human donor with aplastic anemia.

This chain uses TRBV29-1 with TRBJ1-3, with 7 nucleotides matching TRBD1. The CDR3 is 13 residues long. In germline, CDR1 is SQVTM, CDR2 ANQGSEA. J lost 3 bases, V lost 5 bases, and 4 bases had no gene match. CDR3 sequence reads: CSVRQGGGNTIYF. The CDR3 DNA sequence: TGCAGCGTTCGACAGGGAGGTGGAAACACCATATATTTT.

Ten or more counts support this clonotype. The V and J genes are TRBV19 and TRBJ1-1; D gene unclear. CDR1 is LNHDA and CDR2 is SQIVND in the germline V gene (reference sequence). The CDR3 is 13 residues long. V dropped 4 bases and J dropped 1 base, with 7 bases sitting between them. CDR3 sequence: CASSTTGNTEAFF. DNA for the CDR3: TGTGCCAGTAGTACTACGGGGAACACTGAAGCTTTCTTT. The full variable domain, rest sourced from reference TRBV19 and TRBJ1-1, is DGGITQSPKYLFRKEGQNVTLSCEQNLNHDAMYWYRQDPGQGLRLIYYSQIVNDFQKGDIAEGYSVSREKKESFPLTVTSAQKNPTAFYLCASSTTGNTEAFFGQGTRLTVV.